One and the same sample provided the 17 T cell receptor beta chains below, sequenced in a study of cytomegalovirus exposure and HLA in healthy donors. Primers for the PCR totalled 60 Vbeta and 13 Jbeta. Using immunoSEQ multiplex PCR, the repertoire was profiled, and TCRdb retains in-frame clones only, with some absent. This table has some 180,000 clones, over 65% appearing once. Sequences were obtained from PBMCs. Every receptor here comes from a man in his forties in good health and CMV-seropositive.

The chain joins TRBV6-5 to TRBJ2-7; 9 bases map to TRBD1. Germline loops: CDR1 MNHEY, CDR2 SVGAGI. The CDR3 consists of 13 residues. V lost 8 bases, J lost 5 bases, and 7 bases stayed unmatched. As DNA, the CDR3 is TGTGCCAGCTTTGTGGACAGGGGCCACGAGCAGTACTTC. Translation gives CASFVDRGHEQYF.

The J gene is TRBJ1-3, the V gene TRBV11-2; perhaps TRBD1 as D (6 bases). Germline assignment: CDR1 SGHAT and CDR2 FQNNGV. CDR3 length: 14 amino acids. Trimming took off 5 bases at V and 1 base at J, with 9 bases between the two ends. The CDR3 here is CASSPQGSGNTIYF. The CDR3 DNA follows: TGTGCCAGCAGCCCGCAGGGGTCTGGAAACACCATATATTTT.

In this sample, this clone turned up a few times. The chain combines TRBV10-3 with TRBJ1-3; 8 bases line up with TRBD1. From germline, CDR1 is ENHRY and CDR2 SYGVKD. CDR3 length: 14 residues. V was pared by 3 bases and J by 5 bases, with 3 bases of the junction left unmatched. CDR3 loop: CAISERTGRNTIYF. The CDR3 nucleotides read TGTGCCATCAGTGAACGGACAGGGAGAAACACCATATATTTT.

The J gene is TRBJ2-2, the V gene TRBV5-4; the match to TRBD2 covers 13 bases. Germline assignment: CDR1 SGHNT and CDR2 YYREEE (reference sequence). The CDR3 length is 17 residues. Trimming removed 4 bases from V and 5 bases from J; junction bases left unmatched: 8. The CDR3 sequence: CASSKGLAGDGTGELFF. In nucleotides, the CDR3 is TGTGCCAGCAGCAAAGGACTAGCGGGAGATGGGACCGGGGAGCTGTTTTTT.

The chain combines TRBV10-3 with TRBJ1-1, with D unclear. CDR3 length equals 13 residues. Trimming cost V 3 bases and J 4 bases, with 9 bases left between them. The V gene's germline CDR1 is ENHRY and CDR2 SYGVKD. The DNA for the CDR3 is TGTGCCATCAGTGAATGGGGAGGCACTGAAGCTTTCTTT. This sequence encodes CAISEWGGTEAFF.

The chain recombines TRBV9 with TRBJ2-1; 12 bases fit TRBD2. This CDR3 is 15 amino acids long. The germline V gene encodes CDR1 SGDLS and CDR2 YYNGEE. The V segment lost 0 bases and the J segment 9 bases; nucleotides outside the gene matches: 4. CDR3 loop: CASSVGLAGVVEQFF. The DNA for the CDR3 is TGTGCCAGCAGCGTAGGACTAGCGGGAGTGGTTGAGCAGTTCTTC. The complete variable domain, with remaining parts taken from reference TRBV9 and TRBJ2-1, reads DSGVTQTPKHLITATGQRVTLRCSPRSGDLSVYWYQQSLDQGLQFLIQYYNGEERAKGNILERFSAQQFPDLHSELNLSSLELGDSALYFCASSVGLAGVVEQFFGPGTRLTVL.

The V and J genes are TRBV5-1 and TRBJ2-6; D is perhaps TRBD1 (5 bases). Germline assignment: CDR1 SGHRS and CDR2 YFSETQ. The V gene lost 0 bases and the J gene lost 0 bases, with 13 bases spanning the gap. This CDR3 has 18 residues. The CDR3 sequence: CASSLGAQAFSGANVLTF. As DNA, the CDR3 is TGCGCCAGCAGCTTGGGGGCACAGGCGTTCTCTGGGGCCAACGTCCTGACTTTC.

The chain has TRBV5-1 and TRBJ2-1; 12 bases fit TRBD2. The ends lost 4 bases at V and 8 bases at J; junction bases unmatched: 7. Germline V gene data show CDR1 as SGHRS and CDR2 as YFSETQ. The CDR3 runs to 15 residues. The CDR3 bases are TGCGCCAGCAGCCTAGCGGGAGGGCCATTCTATGAGCAGTTCTTC. Translation: CASSLAGGPFYEQFF.

The chain recombines TRBV5-1 with TRBJ2-2; D is undetermined. This CDR3 has 13 amino acids. Deletions cut 4 bases from V and 6 bases from J, with 10 bases between. Germline CDR1 is SGHRS and CDR2 is YFSETQ. CDR3 residues: CASSPQMSGELFF. In nucleotides, the CDR3 is TGCGCCAGCAGCCCTCAGATGTCCGGGGAGCTGTTTTTT.

V and J are TRBV29-1 and TRBJ2-1, with D tentatively TRBD2 (5 bases). The germline V and J ends were trimmed by 4 bases and 7 bases, with 23 bases remaining between them. Germline lookup yields CDR1 SQVTM and CDR2 ANQGSEA. The CDR3 extends over 16 amino acids. CDR3 region: CSVGAEYLVRRNEQFF. Written as DNA, the CDR3 is TGCAGCGTTGGGGCGGAGTACCTTGTCCGGAGGAATGAGCAGTTCTTC.

This chain connects TRBV5-5 to TRBJ1-6; 7 nucleotides agree with TRBD1. CDR1 is SGHKS, CDR2 YYEKEE, per germline (reference sequence). The CDR3 spans 17 residues. With V trimmed by 4 bases and J by 0 bases, 7 bases remained unmatched. This CDR3 is CASSKDRASSYNSPLHF. The DNA for the CDR3 is TGTGCCAGCAGCAAAGACAGGGCGAGCTCCTATAATTCACCCCTCCACTTT.

This chain connects TRBV5-4 to TRBJ2-3; 8 bases map to TRBD1. Looked up from germline, CDR1 is SGHNT and CDR2 is YYREEE (reference sequence). The J segment lost 1 base and the V segment lost 2 bases, leaving 3 bases of the junction unmatched. CDR3 length: 15 amino acids. CDR3 bases: TGTGCCAGCAGCTTCAGGGGGCTACGCACAGATACGCAGTATTTT. Encoded protein: CASSFRGLRTDTQYF. Full variable domain (missing parts from reference TRBV5-4 and TRBJ2-3): ETGVTQSPTHLIKTRGQQVTLRCSSQSGHNTVSWYQQALGQGPQFIFQYYREEENGRGNFPPRFSGLQFPNYSSELNVNALELDDSALYLCASSFRGLRTDTQYFGPGTRLTVL.

A few counts support this clone. This rearrangement joins TRBV13 to TRBJ2-5; 8 nucleotides match TRBD2. The length of the CDR3 is 16 residues. Trimming took 3 bases from V and 2 from J; bases not matched to a gene: 8. The V gene's germline CDR1 is PRHDT and CDR2 FYEKMQ (reference sequence). The CDR3 protein is CASSLGLVPNQETQYF. The CDR3 nucleotides are TGTGCCAGCAGCTTGGGACTAGTCCCAAATCAAGAGACCCAGTACTTC.

This chain uses TRBV5-4 with TRBJ2-1; D gene unclear. The CDR3 runs to 14 residues. Trimming left V 1 base short and J 5 bases short, with 10 bases between. The V gene's germline CDR1 is SGHNT and CDR2 YYREEE (reference sequence). In DNA form, the CDR3 reads TGTGCCAGCAGCTTGAGTGAGATTAACAATGAGCAGTTCTTC. Protein sequence: CASSLSEINNEQFF.

V is TRBV5-1 and J is TRBJ2-7, with D perhaps matching TRBD1 (6 bases). The CDR3 length is 16 residues. From germline, CDR1 is SGHRS and CDR2 YFSETQ. V lost 2 bases, J lost 4 bases, and 19 bases lay in between. The CDR3 region has the DNA TGCGCCAGCAGCTTTTCTCAGGGGAAGGGGACATACGAGCAGTACTTC. Its protein is CASSFSQGKGTYEQYF. Together with reference TRBV5-1 and TRBJ2-7, the CDR3 gives the full variable domain: KAGVTQTPRYLIKTRGQQVTLSCSPISGHRSVSWYQQTPGQGLQFLFEYFSETQRNKGNFPGRFSGRQFSNSRSEMNVSTLELGDSALYLCASSFSQGKGTYEQYFGPGTRLTVT.

This chain joins TRBV5-1 and TRBJ2-5, with 9 bases fitting TRBD1. Losses at the gene ends were 3 bases for V and 5 bases for J; bases not matched to a gene: 8. The germline V gene has CDR1 SGHRS and CDR2 YFSETQ. The CDR3 loop spans 15 amino acids. The CDR3 DNA sequence: TGCGCCAGCAGCTCGACAGGGGGGCCCCGGGAGACCCAGTACTTC. It yields the protein CASSSTGGPRETQYF.

This clone was picked up a small number of times. The rearrangement links TRBV9 to TRBJ2-7; D may be TRBD1 (6 bases). The CDR3 length is 13 residues. The germline CDR1 and CDR2 sequences are SGDLS and YYNGEE. Trimming took 0 bases from V and 3 from J, leaving 7 bases between them. This CDR3 reads CASSVAGDYEQYF. The DNA of the CDR3 is TGTGCCAGCAGCGTAGCAGGGGACTACGAGCAGTACTTC.